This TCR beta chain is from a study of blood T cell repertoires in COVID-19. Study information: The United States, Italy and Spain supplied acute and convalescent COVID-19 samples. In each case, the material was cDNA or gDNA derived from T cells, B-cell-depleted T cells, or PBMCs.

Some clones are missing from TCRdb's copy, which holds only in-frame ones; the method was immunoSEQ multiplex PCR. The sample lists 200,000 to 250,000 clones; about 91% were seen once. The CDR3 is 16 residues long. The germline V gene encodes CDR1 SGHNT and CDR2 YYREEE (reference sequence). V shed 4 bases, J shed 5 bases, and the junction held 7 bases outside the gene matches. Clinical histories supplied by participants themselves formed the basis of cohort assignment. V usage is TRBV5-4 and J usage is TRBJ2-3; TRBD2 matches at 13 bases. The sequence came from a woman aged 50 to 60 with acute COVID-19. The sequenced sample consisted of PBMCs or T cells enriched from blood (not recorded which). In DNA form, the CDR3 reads TGTGCCAGCAGCCAGGGACTAGCGGGAACGGAAGATACGCAGTATTTT. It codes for CASSQGLAGTEDTQYF.